Here is one TCR beta chain with its context. Its antigen is still unknown. These data are taken from a study of T cells after yellow fever vaccination. V lost 3 bases and J lost 0, with 18 bases in between. Germline CDR1 is DFQATT and CDR2 is SNEGSKA (reference sequence). CDR3 length: 16 residues. Findings and caveats of the study: Abundant clonotypes (contaminants from the bulk population) could be present in FACS-sorted repertoires.

Each CDR3 protein is one row after TCRdb ran MiXCR on the 5' RACE reads. The table shows 600,000 to 750,000 distinct CDR3 sequences, with around an eighth occurring only once. This receptor was obtained from a man younger than 45 who received the YFV17D yellow fever vaccine. The sample consisted of PBMCs, taken on the day of the yellow fever booster vaccination. This chain links TRBV20-1 with TRBJ2-7; a possible D gene is TRBD1 (6 bases). CDR3 coding DNA: TGCAGTGCTAGGGCTGACCTGCAGGGGAGCTCCTACGAGCAGTACTTC. It specifies CSARADLQGSSYEQYF.